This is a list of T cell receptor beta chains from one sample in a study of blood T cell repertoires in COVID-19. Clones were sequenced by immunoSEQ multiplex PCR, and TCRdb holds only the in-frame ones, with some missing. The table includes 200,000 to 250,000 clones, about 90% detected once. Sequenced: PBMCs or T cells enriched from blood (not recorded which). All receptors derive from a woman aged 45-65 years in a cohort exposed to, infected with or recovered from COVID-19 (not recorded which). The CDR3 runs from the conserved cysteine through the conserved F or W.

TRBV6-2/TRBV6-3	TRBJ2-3	CASSQTGEGQYF
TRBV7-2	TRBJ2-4	CASSLFVSGGAENIQYF
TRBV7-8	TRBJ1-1	CASLRGGVRTEAFF
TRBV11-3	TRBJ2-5	CASSFGGLSGETQYF
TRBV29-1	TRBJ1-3	CSVGGYSNTIYF
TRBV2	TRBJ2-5	CASSVGPRQETQYF
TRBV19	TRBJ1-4	CASNGGRTSVTNEKLFF
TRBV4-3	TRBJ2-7	CASSHSATGETYEQYF
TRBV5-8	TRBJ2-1	CASSWGLAGTLNEQFF
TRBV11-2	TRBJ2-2	CASSLFAGVAGELFF
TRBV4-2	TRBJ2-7	CASSQDPGGRSSYEQYF
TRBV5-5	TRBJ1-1	CASSFGQGPATEAFF
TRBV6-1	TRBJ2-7	CASSEAYVRNNEQYF
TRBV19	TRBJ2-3	CASSIGRGGPLSTDTQYF
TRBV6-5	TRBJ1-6	CASTNSQGLNSPLHF
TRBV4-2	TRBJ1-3	CASSQEVGGASGNTIYF
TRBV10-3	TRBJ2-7	CAISEGAQGYSPSYEQYF
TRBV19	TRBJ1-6	CASSTGQVLYSPLHF
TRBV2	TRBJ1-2	CASREGQGPGRYGYTF
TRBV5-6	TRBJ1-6	CASSLAWSSYNSPLHF
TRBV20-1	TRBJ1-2	CSAPQGHGYTF
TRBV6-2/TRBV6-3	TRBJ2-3	CASSYRAGGPDTQYF
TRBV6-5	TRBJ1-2	CASSYSTGGNYGYTF
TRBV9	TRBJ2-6	CASSPTGLPGGHGANVLTF
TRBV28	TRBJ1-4	CASSRGPLSGILSWGTNEKLFF
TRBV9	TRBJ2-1	CASSVDRGSSYNEQFF
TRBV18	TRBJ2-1	CASSSDGRDNEQFF
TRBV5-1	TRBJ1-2	CASSSLVPGGPIDGYTF
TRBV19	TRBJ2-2	CASSIRGSGELFF
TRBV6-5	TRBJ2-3	CASSSGQGSDTQYF
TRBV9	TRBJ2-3	CASSGTPRSSNRDRGSDTQYF
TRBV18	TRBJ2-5	CASSPRFRNKETQYF
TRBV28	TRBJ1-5	CASRDRAGQPQHF
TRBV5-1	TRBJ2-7	CASSYPRAYDNEQYF
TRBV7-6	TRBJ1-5	CASSLAPGAGAQHF
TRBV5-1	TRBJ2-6	CASSFSSSGANVLTF
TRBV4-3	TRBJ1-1	CASSDDRGPEAFF
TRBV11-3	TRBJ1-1	CASSLDPRNTEAFF
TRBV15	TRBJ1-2	CATSRDRGTGGYGYTF
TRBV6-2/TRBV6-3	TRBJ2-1	CASSDMINEQFF
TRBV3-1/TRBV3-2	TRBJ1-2	CASSQDNGEGWYGYTF
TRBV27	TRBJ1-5	CASSPSGGPQHF
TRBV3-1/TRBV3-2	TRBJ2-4	CASSHNRRGGLDKNIQYF
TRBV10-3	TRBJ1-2	CAISAGGTTNYGYTF
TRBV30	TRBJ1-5	CAWSRTDQPQHF
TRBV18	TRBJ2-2	CASSPRALPGGSGELFF
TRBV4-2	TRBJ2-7	CASSPEGRDEQYF
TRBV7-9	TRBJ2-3	CASSFGLAADTQYF
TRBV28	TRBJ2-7	CASSPPGYEQYF